These 5 T cell receptor beta chains originate from one sample sequenced in a study of T cell repertoires in cytomegalovirus infection. One entry per CDR3 protein results from TCRdb running MiXCR on the reads. Of some 920,000 distinct CDR3 sequences in the sample, approximately 31% were seen once. These receptors' targets are unknown. The sequencing used cultured CD8+ T cells from PBMCs, collected from culture after CMV antigen stimulation. These receptors all come from a human donor in good health (CMV status not recorded). Some clones in this sample may be carry-over from other donors' samples.

The rearrangement uses TRBV15 and TRBJ2-1; possible D gene TRBD1, 5 bases. Trimming shortened V by 1 base and J by 0 bases, and 13 bases separated the two germline ends. The CDR3 consists of 17 residues. Per the germline V gene, CDR1 is LNHNV and CDR2 is YYDKDF (reference sequence). In nucleotides, the CDR3 is TGTGCCACCAGCAGAGCTCGTGACAGCCCCTCCTACAATGAGCAGTTCTTC. Protein: CATSRARDSPSYNEQFF. The variable domain in full, completed from reference TRBV15 and TRBJ2-1, reads DAMVIQNPRYQVTQFGKPVTLSCSQTLNHNVMYWYQQKSSQAPKLLFHYYDKDFNNEADTPDNFQSRRPNTSFCFLDIRSPGLGDTAMYLCATSRARDSPSYNEQFFGPGTRLTVL.

The chain is built from TRBV10-2 and TRBJ2-7; no reliable D call. V was pared by 9 bases and J by 0 bases, with 18 bases between. Germline V lookup: CDR1 WSHSY, CDR2 SAAADI. The CDR3 extends over 15 amino acids. The chain's CDR3 is CASRGSGGSSYEQYF. DNA for the CDR3: TGCGCCAGTAGAGGTTCTGGCGGAAGCTCCTACGAGCAGTACTTC.

This clonotype was detected many times. As DNA, the CDR3 is TGTGCCAGCAGCCGAGGGGCCGAGACCCAGTACTTC. It codes for CASSRGAETQYF. This chain links TRBV7-9 with TRBJ2-5; D assignment may be TRBD1 or TRBD2 (5 bases each). The CDR3 spans 12 residues. V was trimmed by 5 bases and J by 5 bases, leaving 9 bases between them. In germline, CDR1 is SEHNR, CDR2 FQNEAQ (reference sequence).

The V call is TRBV6-5, the J call TRBJ1-5; 10 bases fit TRBD1. Looked up from germline, CDR1 is MNHEY and CDR2 is SVGAGI. The CDR3 contains 14 residues. V shed 6 bases and J 3 bases; nucleotides not matched to a gene: 2. In DNA, the CDR3 is TGTGCCAGCAGGGGGACAGGGGACAATCAGCCCCAGCATTTT. The encoded protein is CASRGTGDNQPQHF.

This clonotype was recorded once. The chain links TRBV19 to TRBJ2-1, with a tentative D call TRBD1 (6 bases). The CDR3 sequence is 13 residues long. V lost 5 bases and J lost 5, with 10 bases in between. CDR1 and CDR2 (germline): LNHDA, SQIVND (reference sequence). For the CDR3, the DNA is TGTGCCAGTAGTTACAGGGTCCACAATGAGCAGTTCTTC. This translates into CASSYRVHNEQFF.